This T cell receptor (beta chain) was recovered during a study of PD-1 blockade in classical Hodgkin lymphoma. General study findings and limits: Repertoire differences have undefined causes, possibly disease activity or prior therapy.

The table came from immunoSEQ multiplex PCR; TCRdb's copy has only in-frame clones and leaves some out. The profile shows under 100,000 clones, approximately 91% of them singletons. The CDR3 totals 14 residues. V was shortened by 4 bases and J by 1 base, with 11 bases between the two germline ends. CDR1 SGHRS and CDR2 YFSETQ come from the germline V gene. The count of this clone is one. Its cognate antigen is unknown. Autologous stem cell transplantation was followed by relapse in every patient, and brentuximab vedotin exposure varied. Classifying best responses yielded complete response, partial response or progressive disease.

The material was peripheral blood mononuclear cells (PBMCs), obtained before the second cycle of nivolumab. The rearrangement uses TRBV5-1 and TRBJ2-5; perhaps TRBD2 as D (6 bases). This TCR was sampled from a human donor with classical Hodgkin lymphoma. The CDR3 coding sequence is TGCGCCAGCAGCCCGGGACTCTTCCAAGAGACCCAGTACTTC. It translates to CASSPGLFQETQYF.